This T cell receptor beta chain came from a study of control samples from healthy donors and cancer patients. This CDR3 has 15 residues. The junction had 7 bases not matched to a gene; V was cut back by 3 bases and J by 6 bases. CDR1 is LGHDT and CDR2 is YNNKEL in the germline V gene (reference sequence). The method was immunoSEQ multiplex PCR; TCRdb's version includes in-frame clones alone and lacks a portion of them. The sample shows about 30,000 clones, 79% of them seen only once. The rearrangement joins TRBV3-1 (or the pseudogene TRBV3-2) to TRBJ2-7; 11 bases align to TRBD1. Sequenced material: PBMCs. The receptor was isolated from a man in his sixties with head and neck cancer. The CDR3 DNA follows: TGTGCCAGCAGCCAGCCGGGACAGGGGGAGTTCGAGCAGTACTTC. Residues: CASSQPGQGEFEQYF.